This T cell receptor beta chain originates from a study of blood T cell repertoires in COVID-19. Method: immunoSEQ multiplex PCR; TCRdb's copy keeps in-frame clones and lacks some. The data hold some 100,000 clones, with roughly 75% observed a single time. The CDR3 consists of 15 residues. CDR1 MNHEY and CDR2 SVGEGT come from the germline V gene. The ends lost 6 bases at V and 4 bases at J; junction bases unmatched: 7. This clone has just a few counts. The TCR comes from a human donor in a cohort sampled during active or convalescent COVID-19. The chain carries TRBV6-2 or TRBV6-3 and TRBJ1-5; TRBD1 agrees at 9 bases. What was sequenced was peripheral blood. This CDR3 reads CASSSETGGNQPQHF. In DNA, the CDR3 is TGTGCCAGCAGCTCAGAGACAGGGGGTAATCAGCCCCAGCATTTT.